The 6 T cell receptor beta chains reported below all come from one sample, sequenced in a study of blood T cell repertoires in COVID-19. Assay: immunoSEQ multiplex PCR; the TCRdb copy retains only in-frame clones and omits some. Of roughly 390,000 clones listed, approximately 87% were seen once; the top ten hold over 9.5%. Sample: peripheral blood. Receptor source: a young woman with COVID-19, enrolled during active disease.

The chain has TRBV19 and TRBJ2-6; 8 positions match TRBD1. CDR1 LNHDA and CDR2 SQIVND come from the germline V gene (reference sequence). The length of the CDR3 is 13 residues. V shed 3 bases, J shed 14 bases, and the junction held 6 bases outside the gene matches. The chain's CDR3 is CASSIPGGGILTF. The CDR3 DNA sequence: TGTGCCAGTAGTATCCCAGGGGGCGGAATCCTGACTTTC.

This chain uses TRBV10-1 with TRBJ1-2, with D tentatively TRBD1 (5 bases). Looked up from germline, CDR1 is WNHNN and CDR2 is SYGVQD (reference sequence). With 0 bases removed from V and 2 bases from J, the gap between germline ends came to 7 bases. The CDR3 consists of 14 residues. CDR3 sequence: CASSESGQNYGYTF. The DNA for the CDR3 is TGCGCCAGCAGTGAGTCAGGACAAAACTATGGCTACACCTTC.

CDR3 nucleotide sequence: TGTGCCAGCAGGGATAGCGGGGACACAGATACGCAGTATTTT. Translated: CASRDSGDTDTQYF. V and J are TRBV27 and TRBJ2-3, with 8 nucleotides matching TRBD2. V was clipped by 6 bases and J by 2 bases; unmatched bases: 4. Germline values: CDR1 MNHEY, CDR2 SMNVEV (reference sequence). The CDR3 is 14 residues long.

The rearrangement uses TRBV3-1 (or the pseudogene TRBV3-2) and TRBJ1-1, with 10 bases lining up with TRBD1. The CDR3 runs to 16 residues. V trimming: 4 bases; J trimming: 0 bases; junction bases outside the gene matches: 5. Germline V lookup: CDR1 LGHDT, CDR2 YNNKEL (reference sequence). CDR3 sequence: CASSPDRGLMNTEAFF. CDR3 sequence (DNA): TGTGCCAGCAGCCCAGACAGGGGGCTAATGAACACTGAAGCTTTCTTT.

The chain recombines TRBV21-1 with TRBJ2-3; the D segment call TRBD1 is taken from the table without a DNA check. TRBV21-1 constitutes a pseudogene. The CDR3 runs 16 residues. CDR3: CASSQGGKGRADTQYF. In nucleotides, the CDR3 is TGTGCCAGCAGCCAGGGGGGCAAGGGGCGGGCAGATACGCAGTATTTT.

The genes are TRBV5-1 and TRBJ1-2; 9 nucleotides align to TRBD1. V lost 0 bases to trimming and J lost 5 bases; unmatched junction nucleotides: 5. CDR1 and CDR2 from the germline V gene are SGHRS and YFSETQ. This CDR3 contains 15 residues. The chain's CDR3 is CASSLDRGPGYGYTF. The CDR3 coding sequence is TGCGCCAGCAGCTTGGACAGGGGGCCAGGGTATGGCTACACCTTC.